This T cell receptor beta chain is drawn from a study of spatial heterogeneity in lung cancer. Study as a whole: Detection consistently captured more beta-chain sequences than alpha-chain sequences.

This clonotype showed up many times. Its antigen is not known. Time point defined: sample taken at primary tumor resection. Unsorted tumor, nontumor lung tissue or cryopreserved PBMC supplied the whole RNA. The donor group consisted of around 77 patients who had untreated, early-stage non-small cell lung cancer. In the library, each TCR cDNA molecule bore its own unique molecular identifier. TCRdb re-called the 5' RACE reads with MiXCR, one entry per CDR3 protein. The profile shows some 100,000 distinct CDR3 sequences, approximately 8.9% of them singletons. Study conclusions and caveats: Relative to follow-up, resection was when ubiquitous expanded tumor TCRs appeared more in blood.

The receptor comes from a male donor with early-stage non-small cell lung cancer. The specimen was PBMCs, collected at surgery.

CDR3 region: CASSEARDNLYEQYF. For the CDR3, the DNA is TGTGCCAGCAGTGAAGCTCGAGACAACCTCTACGAGCAGTACTTC. The chain combines TRBV28 with TRBJ2-7; no firm D call. The V and J ends lost 5 bases and 3 bases respectively, with 17 bases between them. CDR1 and CDR2 (germline): MDHEN, SYDVKM. This CDR3 is 15 amino acids long.